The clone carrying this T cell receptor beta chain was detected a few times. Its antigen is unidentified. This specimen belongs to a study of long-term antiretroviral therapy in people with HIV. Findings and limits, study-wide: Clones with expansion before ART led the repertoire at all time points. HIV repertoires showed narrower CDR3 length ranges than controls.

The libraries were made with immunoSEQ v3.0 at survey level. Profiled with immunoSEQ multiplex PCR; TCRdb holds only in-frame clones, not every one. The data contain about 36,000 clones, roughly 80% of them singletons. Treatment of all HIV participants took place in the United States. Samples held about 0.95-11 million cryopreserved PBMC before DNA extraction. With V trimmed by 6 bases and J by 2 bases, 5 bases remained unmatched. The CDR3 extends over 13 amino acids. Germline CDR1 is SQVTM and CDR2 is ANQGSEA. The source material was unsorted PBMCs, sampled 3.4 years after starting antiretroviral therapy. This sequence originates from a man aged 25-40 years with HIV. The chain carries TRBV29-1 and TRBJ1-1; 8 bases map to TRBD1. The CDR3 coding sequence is TGCAGCGTAGGGACAGGAATAAACACTGAAGCTTTCTTT. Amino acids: CSVGTGINTEAFF.